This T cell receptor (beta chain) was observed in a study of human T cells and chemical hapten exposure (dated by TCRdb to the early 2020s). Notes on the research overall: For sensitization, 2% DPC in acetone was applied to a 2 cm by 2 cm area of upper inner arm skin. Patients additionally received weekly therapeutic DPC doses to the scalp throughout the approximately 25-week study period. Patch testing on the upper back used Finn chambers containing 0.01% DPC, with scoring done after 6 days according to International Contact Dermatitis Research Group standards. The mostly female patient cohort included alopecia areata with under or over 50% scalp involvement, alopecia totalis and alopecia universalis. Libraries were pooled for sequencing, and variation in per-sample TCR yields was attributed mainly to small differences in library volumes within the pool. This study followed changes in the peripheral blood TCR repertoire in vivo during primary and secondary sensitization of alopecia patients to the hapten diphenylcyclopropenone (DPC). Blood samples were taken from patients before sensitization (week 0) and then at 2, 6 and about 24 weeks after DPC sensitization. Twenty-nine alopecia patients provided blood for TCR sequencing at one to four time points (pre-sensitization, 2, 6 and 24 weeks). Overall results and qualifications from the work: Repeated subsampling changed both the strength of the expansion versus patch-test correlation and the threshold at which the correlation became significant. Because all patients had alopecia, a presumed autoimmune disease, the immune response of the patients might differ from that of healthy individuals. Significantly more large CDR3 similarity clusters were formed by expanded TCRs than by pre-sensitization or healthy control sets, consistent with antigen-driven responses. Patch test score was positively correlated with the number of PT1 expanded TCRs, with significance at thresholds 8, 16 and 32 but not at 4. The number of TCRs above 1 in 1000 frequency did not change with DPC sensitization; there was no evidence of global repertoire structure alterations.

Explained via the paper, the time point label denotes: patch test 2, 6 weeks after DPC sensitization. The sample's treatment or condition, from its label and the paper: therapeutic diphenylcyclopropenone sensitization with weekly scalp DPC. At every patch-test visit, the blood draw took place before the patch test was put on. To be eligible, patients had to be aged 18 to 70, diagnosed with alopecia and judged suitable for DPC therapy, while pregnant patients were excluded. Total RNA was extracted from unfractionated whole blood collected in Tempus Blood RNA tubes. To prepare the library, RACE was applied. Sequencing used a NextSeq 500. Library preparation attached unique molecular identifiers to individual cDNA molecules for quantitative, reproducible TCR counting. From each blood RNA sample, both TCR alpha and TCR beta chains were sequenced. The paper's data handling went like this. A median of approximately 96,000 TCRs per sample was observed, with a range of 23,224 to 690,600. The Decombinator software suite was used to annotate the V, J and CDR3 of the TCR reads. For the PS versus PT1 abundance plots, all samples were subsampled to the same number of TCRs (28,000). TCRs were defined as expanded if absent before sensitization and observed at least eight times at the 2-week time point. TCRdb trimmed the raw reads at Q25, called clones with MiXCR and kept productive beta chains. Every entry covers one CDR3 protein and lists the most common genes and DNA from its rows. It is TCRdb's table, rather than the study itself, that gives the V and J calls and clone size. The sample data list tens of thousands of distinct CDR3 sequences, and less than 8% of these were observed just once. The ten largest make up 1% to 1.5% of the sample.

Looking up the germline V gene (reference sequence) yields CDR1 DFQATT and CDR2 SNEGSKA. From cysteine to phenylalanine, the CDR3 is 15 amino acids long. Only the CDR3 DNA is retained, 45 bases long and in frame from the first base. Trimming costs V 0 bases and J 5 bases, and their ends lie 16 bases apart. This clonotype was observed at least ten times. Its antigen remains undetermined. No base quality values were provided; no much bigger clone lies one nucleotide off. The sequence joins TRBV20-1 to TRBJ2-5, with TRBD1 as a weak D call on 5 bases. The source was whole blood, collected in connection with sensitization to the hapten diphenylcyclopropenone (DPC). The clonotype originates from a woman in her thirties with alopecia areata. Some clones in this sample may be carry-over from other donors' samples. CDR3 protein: CSARDGQGPMETQYF. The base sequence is TGCAGTGCTAGAGATGGGCAGGGCCCCATGGAGACCCAGTACTTC.